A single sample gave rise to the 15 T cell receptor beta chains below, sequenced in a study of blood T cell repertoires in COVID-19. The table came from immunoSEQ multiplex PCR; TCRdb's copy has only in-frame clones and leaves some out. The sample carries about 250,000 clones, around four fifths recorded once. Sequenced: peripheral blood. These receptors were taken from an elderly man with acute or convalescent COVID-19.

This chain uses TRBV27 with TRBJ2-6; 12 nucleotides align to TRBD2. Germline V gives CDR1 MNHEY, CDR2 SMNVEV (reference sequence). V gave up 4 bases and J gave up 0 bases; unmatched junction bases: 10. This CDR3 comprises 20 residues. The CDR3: CASSSLLTSGGLSGANVLTF. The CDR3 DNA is TGTGCCAGCAGTTCCCTTCTGACTAGCGGGGGTCTCTCTGGGGCCAACGTCCTGACTTTC.

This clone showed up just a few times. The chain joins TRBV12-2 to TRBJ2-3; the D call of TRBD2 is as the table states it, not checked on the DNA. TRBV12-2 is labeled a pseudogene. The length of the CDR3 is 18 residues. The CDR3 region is CASRSREALADSTDTQYF. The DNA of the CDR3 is TGTGCAAGTCGCTCCAGAGAAGCACTAGCGGACAGCACAGATACGCAGTATTTT.

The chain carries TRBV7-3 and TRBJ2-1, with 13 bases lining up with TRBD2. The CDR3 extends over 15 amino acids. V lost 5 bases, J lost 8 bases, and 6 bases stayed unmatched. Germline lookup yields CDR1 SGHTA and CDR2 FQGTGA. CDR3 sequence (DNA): TGTGCCAGCAGCCGCGGGACTAGCGGGACGGATGAGCAGTTCTTC. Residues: CASSRGTSGTDEQFF.

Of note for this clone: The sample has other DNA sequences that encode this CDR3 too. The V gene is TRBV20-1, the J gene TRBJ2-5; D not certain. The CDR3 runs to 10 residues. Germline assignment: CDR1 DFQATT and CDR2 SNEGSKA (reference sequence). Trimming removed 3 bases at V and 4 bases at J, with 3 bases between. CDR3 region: CSASGETQYF. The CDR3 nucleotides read TGCAGTGCTAGCGGAGAGACCCAGTACTTC.

This CDR3 is CASSLGGGWTGELFF. CDR3 nucleotides: TGTGCCAGTAGTTTGGGCGGGGGGTGGACCGGGGAGCTGTTTTTT. The V call is TRBV19, the J call TRBJ2-2, with 8 bases matching TRBD2. The CDR3 has 15 residues. The junction had 7 bases not matched to a gene; V was cut back by 5 bases and J by 5 bases. From germline, CDR1 is LNHDA and CDR2 SQIVND (reference sequence).

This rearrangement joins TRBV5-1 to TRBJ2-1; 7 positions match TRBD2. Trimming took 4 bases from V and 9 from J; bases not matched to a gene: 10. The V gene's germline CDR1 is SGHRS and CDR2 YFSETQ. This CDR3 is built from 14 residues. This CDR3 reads CASSKNSGRAEQFF. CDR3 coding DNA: TGCGCCAGCAGCAAAAACTCAGGGAGGGCTGAGCAGTTCTTC.

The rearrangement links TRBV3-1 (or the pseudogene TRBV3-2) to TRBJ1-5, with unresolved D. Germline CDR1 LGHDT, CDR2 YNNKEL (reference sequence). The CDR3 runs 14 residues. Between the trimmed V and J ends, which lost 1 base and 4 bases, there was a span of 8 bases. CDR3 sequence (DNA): TGTGCCAGCAGCCAAGGACATCCAAATCAGCCCCAGCATTTT. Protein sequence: CASSQGHPNQPQHF.

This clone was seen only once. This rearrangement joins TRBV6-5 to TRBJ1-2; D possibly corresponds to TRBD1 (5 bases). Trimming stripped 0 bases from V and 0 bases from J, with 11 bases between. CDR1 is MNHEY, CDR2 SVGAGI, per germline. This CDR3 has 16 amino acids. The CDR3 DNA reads TGTGCCAGCAGTTACTCGGCCTCAGGGACTAACTATGGCTACACCTTC. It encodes CASSYSASGTNYGYTF.

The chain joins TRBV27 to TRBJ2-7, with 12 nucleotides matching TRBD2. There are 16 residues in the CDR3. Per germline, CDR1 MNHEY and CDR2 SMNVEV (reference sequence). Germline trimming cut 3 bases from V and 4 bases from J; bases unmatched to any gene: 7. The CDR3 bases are TGTGCCAGCAGTTTCCGGCTAGCGGGAGGGCCTTACGAGCAGTACTTC. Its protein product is CASSFRLAGGPYEQYF.

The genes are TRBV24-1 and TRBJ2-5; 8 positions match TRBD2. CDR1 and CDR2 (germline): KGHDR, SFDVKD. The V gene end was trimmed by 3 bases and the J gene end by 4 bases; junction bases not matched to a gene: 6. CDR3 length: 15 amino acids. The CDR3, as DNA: TGTGCCACCAGTGATATCGGGGGGGCCGGAGAGACCCAGTACTTC. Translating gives CATSDIGGAGETQYF.

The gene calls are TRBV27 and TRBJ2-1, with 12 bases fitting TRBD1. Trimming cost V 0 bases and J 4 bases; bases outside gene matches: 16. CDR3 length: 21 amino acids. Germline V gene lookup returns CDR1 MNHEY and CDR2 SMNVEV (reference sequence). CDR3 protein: CASSLSKPGQGAAADYNEQFF. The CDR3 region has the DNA TGTGCCAGCAGTTTATCGAAGCCGGGACAGGGGGCGGCGGCCGATTACAATGAGCAGTTCTTC.

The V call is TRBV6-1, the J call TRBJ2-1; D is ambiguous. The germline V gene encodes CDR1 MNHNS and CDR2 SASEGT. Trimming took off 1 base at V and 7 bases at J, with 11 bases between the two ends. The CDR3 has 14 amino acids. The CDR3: CASSEGRVINEQFF. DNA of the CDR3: TGTGCCAGCAGTGAAGGTCGAGTTATAAATGAGCAGTTCTTC.

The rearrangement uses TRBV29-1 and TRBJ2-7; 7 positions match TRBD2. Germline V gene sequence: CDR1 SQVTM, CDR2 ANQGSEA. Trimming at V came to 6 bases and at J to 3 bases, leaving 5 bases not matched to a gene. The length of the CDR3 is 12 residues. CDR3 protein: CSVDGGSYEQYF. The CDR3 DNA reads TGCAGCGTAGACGGGGGGAGCTACGAGCAGTACTTC.

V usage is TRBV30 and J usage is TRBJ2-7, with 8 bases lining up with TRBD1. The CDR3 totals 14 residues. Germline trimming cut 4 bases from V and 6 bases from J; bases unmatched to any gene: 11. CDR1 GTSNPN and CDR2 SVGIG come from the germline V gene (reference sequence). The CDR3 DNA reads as TGTGCCTGGAAAAGGGACAGGTTTAACGGCGAGCAGTACTTC. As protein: CAWKRDRFNGEQYF.

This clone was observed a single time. CDR3: CASRQRAANTGELFF. The CDR3 nucleotides read TGTGCCAGTCGCCAGAGGGCGGCGAACACCGGGGAGCTGTTTTTT. The chain recombines TRBV19 with TRBJ2-2; perhaps TRBD2 as D (5 bases). The CDR3 loop spans 15 amino acids. CDR1 is LNHDA, CDR2 SQIVND, per germline (reference sequence). V gave up 8 bases and J gave up 0 bases, with 13 bases separating them.